This TCR beta chain appears in the sequencing data of a study of T cell clones after liver transplantation. Study-wide background: Draws occurred before transplant, before withdrawal, and after complete or failed withdrawal. General study results and limits: Post-transplant time points were not standardized, so conclusions are preliminary.

Sorting of unstimulated PBMCs yielded separate CD3+CD4+ and CD3+CD8+ fractions. The CDR3 has 16 residues. V was clipped by 5 bases and J by 5 bases; unmatched bases: 15. Germline V lookup: CDR1 LNHNV, CDR2 YYDKDF (reference sequence). Of note for this clone: The antigen remains unidentified.

Sequenced by immunoSEQ multiplex PCR; TCRdb stores in-frame clones only, minus some. The table lists about 47,000 clones, 86% of them singletons. This chain uses TRBV15 with TRBJ2-7; TRBD1 agrees at 7 bases. Sequences were derived from CD8+ T cells from blood, sampled 12 months after liver transplant. The clonotype originates from a human patient who received a liver transplant. A subset of T cells may come from the graft donor. The CDR3 loop is CATSLLEVGTVNEQYF. The CDR3 nucleotides read TGTGCCACCAGCCTTCTGGAAGTCGGGACAGTTAACGAGCAGTACTTC.